Presented here are 14 T cell receptor beta chains from one specimen sequenced in a study of human T cells and chemical hapten exposure. MiXCR, applied by TCRdb to the 5' RACE reads, yields one record per CDR3 protein. The table has tens of thousands of distinct CDR3 sequences, less than 20% seen once. Sequencing started from total RNA isolated from unfractionated whole blood. The receptors were sampled from a female donor in good health.

This clonotype has a handful of counts. The chain joins TRBV10-3 to TRBJ1-2; maybe TRBD1 (6 bases). In germline, CDR1 is ENHRY, CDR2 SYGVKD. The CDR3 has 12 amino acids. Trimming took off 7 bases at V and 2 bases at J, with 8 bases between the two ends. The CDR3 loop is CAINQGNYGYTF. For the CDR3, the DNA is TGTGCCATCAATCAGGGGAACTATGGCTACACCTTC.

The chain joins TRBV10-3 to TRBJ1-4; 7 bases match TRBD1. Germline lookup yields CDR1 ENHRY and CDR2 SYGVKD. The J segment lost 5 bases and the V segment lost 1 base, leaving 10 bases of the junction unmatched. CDR3 length: 17 amino acids. DNA of the CDR3: TGTGCCATCAGTGAGTTACTTACGGGACAGAGAAATGAAAAACTGTTTTTT. This translates into CAISELLTGQRNEKLFF.

The chain is built from TRBV4-1 and TRBJ1-5; the match to TRBD1 covers 9 bases. The V gene's germline CDR1 is MGHRA and CDR2 YSYEKL. The V segment lost 4 bases and the J segment 5 bases; nucleotides outside the gene matches: 9. The CDR3 is 16 amino acids. CDR3 in amino acids: CASSRTGTGFDQPQHF. CDR3 sequence (DNA): TGCGCCAGCAGCCGGACCGGGACAGGGTTCGATCAGCCCCAGCATTTT.

The chain recombines TRBV2 with TRBJ1-1; possibly TRBD1 for D (6 bases). The CDR3 is 13 residues long. Per germline, CDR1 SNHLY and CDR2 FYNNEI. V lost 0 bases to trimming and J lost 11 bases, with 13 bases between them. In nucleotides, the CDR3 is TGTGCCAGCAGTGAAGCTGGGGGCTACTCGGCTTTCTTT. Amino acid sequence: CASSEAGGYSAFF. The variable domain in full, with the rest retrieved from reference TRBV2 and TRBJ1-1, is EPEVTQTPSHQVTQMGQEVILRCVPISNHLYFYWYRQILGQKVEFLVSFYNNEISEKSEIFDDQFSVERPDGSNFTLKIRSTKLEDSAMYFCASSEAGGYSAFFGQGTRLTVV.

This clonotype has just a few counts. The chain recombines TRBV2 with TRBJ1-5; the D is unclear. CDR1 and CDR2 from the germline V gene are SNHLY and FYNNEI. Trimming left V 1 base short and J 5 bases short, with 12 bases between. This CDR3 is 15 amino acids long. The CDR3 protein is CASSEGGRSYQPQHF. For the CDR3, the DNA is TGTGCCAGCAGTGAAGGTGGCAGGAGCTATCAGCCCCAGCATTTT.

The chain combines TRBV28 with TRBJ2-7; D may be TRBD1 (5 bases). V gave up 2 bases and J gave up 6 bases, with 17 bases separating them. CDR1 and CDR2 from the germline V gene are MDHEN and SYDVKM. The length of the CDR3 is 15 residues. CDR3 residues: CASSLGSGPIFEQYF. The CDR3 DNA follows: TGTGCCAGCAGTTTAGGGTCAGGGCCCATCTTCGAGCAGTACTTC.

The V call is TRBV5-4, the J call TRBJ1-1; no definite D call. The germline gives CDR1 SGHNT, CDR2 YYREEE (reference sequence). Trimming left V 1 base short and J 3 bases short, with 10 bases between. The CDR3 contains 14 residues. The DNA for the CDR3 is TGTGCCAGCAGCTTGTTGGGGTGGGACACTGAAGCTTTCTTT. This codes for CASSLLGWDTEAFF.

This rearrangement joins TRBV6-6 to TRBJ1-3; D gene uncertain. The CDR3 is 15 residues long. Germline-derived CDR1 and CDR2 are MNHNY and SVGAGI (reference sequence). Trimming took 4 bases from V and 2 from J, leaving 12 bases between them. CDR3 bases: TGTGCCAGCAGTTCCACGGCAGTTGCTGGAAACACCATATATTTT. Its translation: CASSSTAVAGNTIYF.

CDR3 sequence reads: CSAAGQTRTDTQYF. The DNA for the CDR3 is TGCAGTGCCGCGGGACAGACCCGCACAGATACGCAGTATTTT. V and J are TRBV20-1 and TRBJ2-3, with a possible D match to TRBD1 (7 bases). Germline CDR1 reads DFQATT; CDR2 reads SNEGSKA (reference sequence). The CDR3 runs to 14 residues. V was trimmed by 6 bases and J by 1 base, leaving 14 bases between them.

Only a few counts were recorded for this clonotype. CDR3 region: CASSLVRADSPLHF. CDR3 DNA sequence: TGTGCCAGCAGCTTAGTTCGAGCGGATTCACCCCTCCACTTT. This chain connects TRBV11-2 to TRBJ1-6; D unclear. V was cut by 1 base and J by 8 bases, with 9 bases left in between. Germline CDR1 is SGHAT and CDR2 is FQNNGV. This CDR3 spans 14 amino acids.

The CDR3 DNA is TGTGCCAGCAGCACCTTCAGGGACGCTAATGAAAAACTGTTTTTT. Amino acid sequence: CASSTFRDANEKLFF. The V and J genes are TRBV7-2 and TRBJ1-4; maybe TRBD1 (5 bases). V was cut by 5 bases and J by 3 bases, with 13 bases left in between. This CDR3 has 15 amino acids. Germline loops: CDR1 SGHTA, CDR2 FQGNSA.

This clonotype has just a few counts. The chain recombines TRBV12-5 with TRBJ1-1, with D tentatively TRBD1 (5 bases). V lost 0 bases and J 4 bases, leaving 15 bases between the germline ends. Germline V gene sequence: CDR1 LGHNT, CDR2 FRNRAP. The CDR3 runs 16 residues. CDR3 sequence reads: CASGLVVGAGGTEAFF. In DNA form, the CDR3 reads TGTGCTAGTGGTTTGGTGGTAGGGGCGGGCGGCACTGAAGCTTTCTTT.

This clonotype occurred a few times. The V gene is TRBV27, the J gene TRBJ1-6, with no clear D. Per the germline V gene, CDR1 is MNHEY and CDR2 is SMNVEV (reference sequence). CDR3 size: 15 residues. V gave up 3 bases and J gave up 9 bases, with 15 bases separating them. The CDR3 loop is CASSLEQAKGSPLHF. In DNA form, the CDR3 reads TGTGCCAGCAGTTTGGAGCAGGCCAAGGGTTCACCCCTCCACTTT.

V and J are TRBV6-6 and TRBJ1-2; D is unresolved. The CDR3 runs to 17 residues. From germline, CDR1 is MNHNY and CDR2 SVGAGI (reference sequence). V was clipped by 2 bases and J by 0 bases, with 16 bases between them. The CDR3 spells CASSYSPQSVSNYGYTF. For the CDR3, the DNA is TGTGCCAGCAGTTACAGTCCCCAGTCTGTCTCTAACTATGGCTACACCTTC.